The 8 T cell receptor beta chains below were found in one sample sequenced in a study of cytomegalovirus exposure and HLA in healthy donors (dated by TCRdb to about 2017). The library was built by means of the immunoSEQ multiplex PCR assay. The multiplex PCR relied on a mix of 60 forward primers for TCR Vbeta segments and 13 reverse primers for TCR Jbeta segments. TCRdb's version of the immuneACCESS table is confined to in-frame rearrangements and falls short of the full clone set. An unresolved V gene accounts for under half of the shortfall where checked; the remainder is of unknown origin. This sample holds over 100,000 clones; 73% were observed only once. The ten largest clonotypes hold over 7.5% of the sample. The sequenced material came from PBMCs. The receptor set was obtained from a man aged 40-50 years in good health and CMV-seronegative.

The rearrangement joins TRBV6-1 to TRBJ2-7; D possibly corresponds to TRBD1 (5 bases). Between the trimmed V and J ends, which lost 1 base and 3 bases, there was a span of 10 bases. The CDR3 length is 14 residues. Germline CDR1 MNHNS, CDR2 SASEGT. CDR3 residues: CASSEGYRFYEQYF. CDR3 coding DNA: TGTGCCAGCAGTGAAGGGTACAGGTTCTACGAGCAGTACTTC.

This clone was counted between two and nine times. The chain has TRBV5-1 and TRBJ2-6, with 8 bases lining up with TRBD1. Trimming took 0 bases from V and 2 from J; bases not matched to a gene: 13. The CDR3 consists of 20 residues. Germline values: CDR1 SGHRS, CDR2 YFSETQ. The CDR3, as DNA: TGCGCCAGCAGCTTGGCCACAGGGGGTAGCAATGTGCCTGGGGCCAACGTCCTGACTTTC. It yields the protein CASSLATGGSNVPGANVLTF.

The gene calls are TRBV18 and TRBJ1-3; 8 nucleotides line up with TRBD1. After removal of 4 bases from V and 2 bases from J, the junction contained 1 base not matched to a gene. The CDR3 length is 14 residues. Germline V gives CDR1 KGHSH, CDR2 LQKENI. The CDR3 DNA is TGTGCCAGCTCACTGGACAGGGCTGGAAACACCATATATTTT. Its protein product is CASSLDRAGNTIYF.

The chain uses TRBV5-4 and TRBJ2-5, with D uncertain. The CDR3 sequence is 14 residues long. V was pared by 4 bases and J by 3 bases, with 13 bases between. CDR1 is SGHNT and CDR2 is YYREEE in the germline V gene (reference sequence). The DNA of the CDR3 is TGTGCCAGCAGCGTGGCCCTCACGGAAGAGACCCAGTACTTC. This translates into CASSVALTEETQYF.

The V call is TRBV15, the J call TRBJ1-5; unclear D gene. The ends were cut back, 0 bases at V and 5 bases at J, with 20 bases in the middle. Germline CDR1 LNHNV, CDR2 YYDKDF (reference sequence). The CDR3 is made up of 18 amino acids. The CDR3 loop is CATSRDGGHSLRHQPQHF. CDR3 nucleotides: TGTGCCACCAGCAGAGATGGTGGGCACAGCCTTAGACATCAGCCCCAGCATTTT.

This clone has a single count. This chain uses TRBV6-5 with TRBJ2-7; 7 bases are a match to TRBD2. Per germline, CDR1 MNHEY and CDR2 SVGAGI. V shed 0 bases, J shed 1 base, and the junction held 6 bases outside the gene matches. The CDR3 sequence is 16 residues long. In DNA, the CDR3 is TGTGCCAGCAGTTACTCGGGCGGGGGTTGGTCCTACGAGCAGTACTTC. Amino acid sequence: CASSYSGGGWSYEQYF.

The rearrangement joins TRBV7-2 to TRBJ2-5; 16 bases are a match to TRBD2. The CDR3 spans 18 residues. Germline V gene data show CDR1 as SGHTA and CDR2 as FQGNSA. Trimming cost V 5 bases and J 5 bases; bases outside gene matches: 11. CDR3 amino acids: CASSPPGLAGGRWETQYF. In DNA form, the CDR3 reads TGTGCCAGCAGCCCGCCGGGACTAGCGGGGGGGCGATGGGAGACCCAGTACTTC.

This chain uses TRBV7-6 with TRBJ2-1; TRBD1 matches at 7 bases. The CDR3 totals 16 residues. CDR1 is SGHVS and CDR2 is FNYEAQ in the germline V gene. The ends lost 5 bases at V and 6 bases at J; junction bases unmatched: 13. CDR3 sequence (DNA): TGTGCCAGCAGCAAGTTCTTGACAGGGACGGGCAATGAGCAGTTCTTC. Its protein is CASSKFLTGTGNEQFF.